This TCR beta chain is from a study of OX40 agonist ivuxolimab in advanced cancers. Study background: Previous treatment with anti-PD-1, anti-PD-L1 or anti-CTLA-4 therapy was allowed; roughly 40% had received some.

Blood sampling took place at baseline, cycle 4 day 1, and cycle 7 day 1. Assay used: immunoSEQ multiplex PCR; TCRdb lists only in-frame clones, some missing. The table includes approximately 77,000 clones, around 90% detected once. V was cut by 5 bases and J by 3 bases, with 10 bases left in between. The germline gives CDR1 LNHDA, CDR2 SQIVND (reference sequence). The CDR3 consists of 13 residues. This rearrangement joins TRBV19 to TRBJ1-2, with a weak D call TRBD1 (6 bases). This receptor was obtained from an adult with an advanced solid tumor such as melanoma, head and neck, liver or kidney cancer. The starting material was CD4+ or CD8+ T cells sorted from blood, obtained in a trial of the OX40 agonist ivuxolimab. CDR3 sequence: CASSPRGDYGYTF. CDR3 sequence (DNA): TGTGCCAGTAGTCCCAGGGGTGACTATGGCTACACCTTC.